The 20 T cell receptor beta chains in this list originate from one sample, sequenced in a study of blood T cell repertoires in COVID-19. Using immunoSEQ multiplex PCR, the repertoire was profiled, and TCRdb retains in-frame clones only, with some absent. Of fewer than 350,000 clones listed, about 90% are singletons. Material for sequencing was peripheral blood. Receptors originate from a woman younger than 45 with COVID-19, enrolled during active disease.

This sequence joins TRBV6-6 and TRBJ1-5; weak D call: TRBD1 (6 bases). From germline, CDR1 is MNHNY and CDR2 SVGAGI (reference sequence). The CDR3 consists of 16 residues. The ends were cut back, 2 bases at V and 1 base at J, with 12 bases in the middle. The DNA for the CDR3 is TGTGCCAGCAGTTACGACAGGAGGAGAAGCAATCAGCCCCAGCATTTT. Translated, it gives CASSYDRRRSNQPQHF.

This clone appeared a single time. This sequence joins TRBV27 and TRBJ1-5; the D gene is possibly TRBD1 (5 bases). The CDR3 is made up of 14 amino acids. Trimming cost V 3 bases and J 8 bases, with 14 bases left between them. The germline V gene encodes CDR1 MNHEY and CDR2 SMNVEV (reference sequence). The CDR3 DNA is TGTGCCAGCAGTTTCCTCGGGGGGAGGGAGCCCCAGCATTTT. Its protein is CASSFLGGREPQHF.

This clone was seen more than once but under ten times. This chain links TRBV18 with TRBJ1-1; D unresolved. This CDR3 is 13 amino acids long. The germline V gene encodes CDR1 KGHSH and CDR2 LQKENI. The V gene lost 1 base and the J gene lost 6 bases, with 9 bases spanning the gap. CDR3 bases: TGTGCCAGCTCACCACAGGGAGGGTCTGAAGCTTTCTTT. Its protein product is CASSPQGGSEAFF.

V usage is TRBV4-1 and J usage is TRBJ2-5; 11 nucleotides align to TRBD2. V shed 0 bases, J shed 5 bases, and the junction held 14 bases outside the gene matches. This CDR3 has 19 amino acids. Germline V gene sequence: CDR1 MGHRA, CDR2 YSYEKL. Written as DNA, the CDR3 is TGCGCCAGCAGCCAAGATTCTAGGCTAGCGGGGGGCCGTAGGGAGACCCAGTACTTC. Encoded protein: CASSQDSRLAGGRRETQYF.

The rearrangement links TRBV5-1 to TRBJ1-4; 7 bases map to TRBD1. CDR3 size: 14 residues. Germline V gene sequence: CDR1 SGHRS, CDR2 YFSETQ. V lost 4 bases and J lost 7; bases outside the gene matches: 7. Written as DNA, the CDR3 is TGCGCCAGCAGCAAGCGACAGGGTGGTGAAAAACTGTTTTTT. Its protein product is CASSKRQGGEKLFF.

The chain joins TRBV7-8 to TRBJ1-4; 7 bases are a match to TRBD1. Germline trimming cut 6 bases from V and 5 bases from J; bases unmatched to any gene: 9. This CDR3 comprises 15 residues. Germline-derived CDR1 and CDR2 are SGHVS and FQNEAQ. DNA for the CDR3: TGTGCCAGCAGTCACCGGGACAGCCAAAATGAAAAACTGTTTTTT. Translated, it gives CASSHRDSQNEKLFF.

The chain uses TRBV28 and TRBJ1-1; D call uncertain. This CDR3 comprises 11 residues. V was pared by 2 bases and J by 8 bases, with 6 bases between. Germline loops: CDR1 MDHEN, CDR2 SYDVKM. The CDR3 spells CASSLVQEAFF. As DNA, the CDR3 is TGTGCCAGCAGTTTAGTTCAAGAAGCTTTCTTT.

The chain links TRBV4-1 to TRBJ2-3; 12 nucleotides line up with TRBD2. The CDR3 extends over 18 amino acids. From germline, CDR1 is MGHRA and CDR2 YSYEKL. The trim removed 0 bases at V and 7 bases at J, leaving 11 bases unmatched. In DNA, the CDR3 is TGCGCCAGCAGCCAAGAACCTCCCCTAGCGGGGGGGGGAAATACGCAGTATTTT. Its protein product is CASSQEPPLAGGGNTQYF.

This rearrangement joins TRBV2 to TRBJ1-6; D uncertain. V gave up 5 bases and J gave up 10 bases, with 9 bases separating them. The length of the CDR3 is 12 residues. The V gene's germline CDR1 is SNHLY and CDR2 FYNNEI. The CDR3 sequence: CASSIERSPLHF. The CDR3 DNA reads as TGTGCCAGCAGTATCGAACGGTCACCCCTCCACTTT. Full variable domain (remainder filled in from reference TRBV2 and TRBJ1-6): EPEVTQTPSHQVTQMGQEVILRCVPISNHLYFYWYRQILGQKVEFLVSFYNNEISEKSEIFDDQFSVERPDGSNFTLKIRSTKLEDSAMYFCASSIERSPLHFGNGTRLTVT.

This chain connects TRBV9 to TRBJ2-1; TRBD2 might be the D (7 bases). CDR3 size: 15 residues. Germline CDR1 SGDLS, CDR2 YYNGEE. The ends were cut back, 5 bases at V and 1 base at J, with 13 bases in the middle. The DNA of the CDR3 is TGTGCCAGCAGTGGGGGGGCCCCTTCCTACAATGAGCAGTTCTTC. It specifies CASSGGAPSYNEQFF. Variable domain in full (rest from reference TRBV9 and TRBJ2-1): DSGVTQTPKHLITATGQRVTLRCSPRSGDLSVYWYQQSLDQGLQFLIQYYNGEERAKGNILERFSAQQFPDLHSELNLSSLELGDSALYFCASSGGAPSYNEQFFGPGTRLTVL.

The CDR3: CASSWTGVGYTF. The DNA for the CDR3 is TGTGCCAGCAGCTGGACAGGGGTTGGCTACACCTTC. This chain uses TRBV28 with TRBJ1-2; 9 positions agree with TRBD1. Germline V CDR1 and CDR2: MDHEN, SYDVKM. This CDR3 is 12 amino acids long. J was trimmed by 7 bases and V by 6 bases; bases with no gene match: 3.

This clone was recorded once. V usage is TRBV6-5 and J usage is TRBJ2-7; D is uncertain. Deletions cut 6 bases from V and 2 bases from J, with 2 bases between. Germline values: CDR1 MNHEY, CDR2 SVGAGI. This CDR3 is built from 10 residues. CDR3 residues: CASSAYEQYF. CDR3 bases: TGTGCCAGCAGCGCCTACGAGCAGTACTTC.

J is TRBJ1-4 and V is TRBV5-4, with D tentatively TRBD1 (6 bases). Germline V lookup: CDR1 SGHNT, CDR2 YYREEE (reference sequence). Deletions cut 0 bases from V and 8 bases from J, with 11 bases between. The CDR3 has 14 residues. DNA for the CDR3: TGTGCCAGCAGCTTGGACCTAGGACAGGAAAAACTGTTTTTT. Translating it yields CASSLDLGQEKLFF.

The chain recombines TRBV6-5 with TRBJ1-2; 7 nucleotides align to TRBD1. The germline gives CDR1 MNHEY, CDR2 SVGAGI. The CDR3 contains 13 residues. V gave up 6 bases and J gave up 3 bases; unmatched junction bases: 4. In DNA form, the CDR3 reads TGTGCCAGCAGGACGGGGACAGACTATGGCTACACCTTC. Its translation is CASRTGTDYGYTF.

In its sample, this clone was seen many times. The chain links TRBV11-2 to TRBJ2-1, with D possibly TRBD2 on 6 matching bases. V was clipped by 3 bases and J by 8 bases, with 17 bases between them. The CDR3 has 15 residues. In germline, CDR1 is SGHAT, CDR2 FQNNGV. The CDR3 sequence: CASSFTASAGDEQFF. CDR3 sequence (DNA): TGTGCCAGCAGCTTTACAGCATCAGCGGGCGATGAGCAGTTCTTC.

V usage is TRBV19 and J usage is TRBJ2-3; the match to TRBD2 covers 10 bases. This CDR3 spans 21 amino acids. V shed 0 bases and J 2 bases; nucleotides not matched to a gene: 17. Germline CDR1 LNHDA, CDR2 SQIVND (reference sequence). The CDR3 region has the DNA TGTGCCAGTAGTATAGATCCCCAAGAGGAGGCTAGCGGGGGTGACACAGATACGCAGTATTTT. Amino acid sequence: CASSIDPQEEASGGDTDTQYF.

This chain uses TRBV11-2 with TRBJ2-7, with TRBD2 identical over 7 bases. Germline CDR1 reads SGHAT; CDR2 reads FQNNGV. The CDR3 contains 15 residues. V shed 6 bases and J 4 bases; nucleotides not matched to a gene: 12. CDR3 residues: CASSSTLANFYEQYF. In DNA form, the CDR3 reads TGTGCCAGCAGTTCGACACTAGCGAACTTTTACGAGCAGTACTTC.

The V and J genes are TRBV6-5 and TRBJ1-6; D possibly corresponds to TRBD1 (5 bases). Trimming pared 6 bases from V and 14 bases from J, leaving 11 bases between. Germline-derived CDR1 and CDR2 are MNHEY and SVGAGI. The CDR3 runs to 11 residues. CDR3 nucleotide sequence: TGTGCCAGCAGGACAGAGTTCACCCTCCACTTT. Amino acid sequence: CASRTEFTLHF.

This chain joins TRBV3-1 (or the pseudogene TRBV3-2) and TRBJ1-4; D gene ambiguous. Trimming removed 2 bases at V and 11 bases at J, with 24 bases between. Germline CDR1 and CDR2: LGHDT and YNNKEL (reference sequence). CDR3 length: 17 amino acids. The CDR3 loop is CASSQTRDPNPVGKLFF. In DNA form, the CDR3 reads TGTGCCAGCAGCCAAACCCGAGACCCAAACCCCGTCGGGAAACTGTTTTTT.

This chain uses TRBV27 with TRBJ2-2; TRBD2 agrees at 7 bases. The CDR3 extends over 16 amino acids. From germline, CDR1 is MNHEY and CDR2 SMNVEV (reference sequence). J lost 7 bases, V lost 3 bases, and 11 bases had no gene match. CDR3 in amino acids: CASSFVGGGYGGELFF. The CDR3 DNA is TGTGCCAGCAGTTTTGTGGGCGGGGGTTATGGCGGGGAGCTGTTTTTT.